The 32 T cell receptor beta chains below all came from one sample that was sequenced in a study of cytomegalovirus exposure and HLA in healthy donors. A multiplex PCR was run with 60 Vbeta primers and 13 Jbeta primers. Using immunoSEQ multiplex PCR, the repertoire was profiled, and TCRdb retains in-frame clones only, with some absent. Among around 99,000 clones listed, approximately 80% were seen once. What was sequenced was PBMCs. The receptor set was obtained from a woman aged 25 to 45 in good health and CMV-seronegative.

The V gene is TRBV19, the J gene TRBJ2-7, with TRBD2 matching over 10 bases. This CDR3 spans 17 amino acids. V was clipped by 3 bases and J by 3 bases; unmatched bases: 11. In germline, CDR1 is LNHDA, CDR2 SQIVND (reference sequence). The CDR3 is CASSIAASGRGLYEQYF. In DNA, the CDR3 is TGTGCCAGTAGTATCGCGGCTAGCGGGAGAGGGCTCTACGAGCAGTACTTC.

V and J are TRBV4-2 and TRBJ1-1; perhaps TRBD1 as D (5 bases). Germline CDR1 reads LGHNA; CDR2 reads YNFKEQ. The CDR3 length is 15 residues. The V end was cut by 0 bases, the J end by 4 bases, with 12 bases between. The CDR3 coding sequence is TGTGCCAGCAGCCAAGATCTGGGGCGGTCCACTGAAGCTTTCTTT. Translating it yields CASSQDLGRSTEAFF.

The table lists this clone with a count of one. The chain is built from TRBV7-3 and TRBJ2-2, with D hard to call. V gave up 6 bases and J gave up 1 base, with 9 bases separating them. This CDR3 contains 14 residues. Per germline, CDR1 SGHTA and CDR2 FQGTGA. The CDR3 nucleotides read TGTGCCAGCAGGCAAGAGCGGAACACCGGGGAGCTGTTTTTT. It encodes CASRQERNTGELFF.

A few counts support this clone. The genes are TRBV11-2 and TRBJ1-2; D gene uncertain. Germline V gives CDR1 SGHAT, CDR2 FQNNGV. Deletions cut 5 bases from V and 7 bases from J, with 11 bases between. The CDR3 extends over 12 amino acids. The CDR3 DNA follows: TGTGCCAGCAGCCATGACGGGAGTGGCTACACCTTC. This gives the protein CASSHDGSGYTF. Combining the CDR3 with reference TRBV11-2 and TRBJ1-2 gives the whole variable domain EAGVAQSPRYKIIEKRQSVAFWCNPISGHATLYWYQQILGQGPKLLIQFQNNGVVDDSQLPKDRFSAERLKGVDSTLKIQPAKLEDSAVYLCASSHDGSGYTFGSGTRLTVV.

The chain couples TRBV6-1 to TRBJ1-1; D perhaps matches TRBD1 (5 bases). Germline V gives CDR1 MNHNS, CDR2 SASEGT. This CDR3 is 15 amino acids long. Trimming removed 7 bases at V and 0 bases at J, with 15 bases between. The chain's CDR3 is CASTGRLGLNTEAFF. The CDR3 DNA sequence: TGTGCCAGCACGGGCCGCTTGGGGCTGAACACTGAAGCTTTCTTT.

The chain carries TRBV4-1 and TRBJ1-3; D remains unclear. CDR3 length: 15 residues. V lost 2 bases, J lost 0 bases, and 8 bases lay in between. Germline CDR1 and CDR2: MGHRA and YSYEKL. For the CDR3, the DNA is TGCGCCAGCAGCCAACCTGCGAGCTCTGGAAACACCATATATTTT. Translated: CASSQPASSGNTIYF.

J is TRBJ1-2 and V is TRBV6-5; TRBD1 is a possible D gene (5 bases). CDR3 length equals 13 residues. CDR1 is MNHEY, CDR2 SVGAGI, per germline. V lost 10 bases and J lost 5, with 17 bases in between. DNA for the CDR3: TGTGCCACGGAAAACGGGGGTCGGTATGGCTACACCTTC. Its protein product is CATENGGRYGYTF.

The V and J genes are TRBV5-1 and TRBJ2-2; unclear D gene. The CDR3 covers 11 residues. Germline V gene lookup returns CDR1 SGHRS and CDR2 YFSETQ. The CDR3: CYTTPGGELFF. The CDR3 coding sequence is TGCTATACGACTCCGGGTGGGGAGCTGTTTTTT.

This clone has a handful of counts. This sequence joins TRBV25-1 and TRBJ2-5, with D uncertain. V lost 6 bases to trimming and J lost 2 bases, with 10 bases between them. CDR3 length equals 13 residues. Germline CDR1 MGHDK, CDR2 SYGVNS. CDR3 sequence (DNA): TGTGCCAGCAGGGCAGGATTTCAAGAGACCCAGTACTTC. Protein product: CASRAGFQETQYF. Using reference TRBV25-1 and TRBJ2-5 for the parts outside the CDR3, the full variable domain is EADIYQTPRYLVIGTGKKITLECSQTMGHDKMYWYQQDPGMELHLIHYSYGVNSTEKGDLSSESTVSRIRTEHFPLTLESARPSHTSQYLCASRAGFQETQYFGPGTRLLVL.

This sequence joins TRBV5-1 and TRBJ2-7, with D possibly matching TRBD1 (6 bases). The V gene lost 0 bases and the J gene lost 6 bases, with 10 bases spanning the gap. The CDR3 is 13 amino acids. In germline, CDR1 is SGHRS, CDR2 YFSETQ. CDR3 sequence reads: CASSLEFRGEQYF. The CDR3 region has the DNA TGCGCCAGCAGCTTGGAGTTCAGGGGCGAGCAGTACTTC. The full variable domain, rest sourced from reference TRBV5-1 and TRBJ2-7, is KAGVTQTPRYLIKTRGQQVTLSCSPISGHRSVSWYQQTPGQGLQFLFEYFSETQRNKGNFPGRFSGRQFSNSRSEMNVSTLELGDSALYLCASSLEFRGEQYFGPGTRLTVT.

This clone has only one observation. This rearrangement joins TRBV4-1 to TRBJ2-7; 7 bases fit TRBD2. The V and J ends lost 0 bases and 1 base, in that order; junction bases with no gene match: 9. CDR1 MGHRA and CDR2 YSYEKL come from the germline V gene. This CDR3 spans 17 amino acids. The CDR3 sequence: CASSQDIGGRASYEQYF. In nucleotides, the CDR3 is TGCGCCAGCAGCCAAGATATCGGAGGGAGGGCGTCCTACGAGCAGTACTTC.

The chain couples TRBV9 to TRBJ2-1, with D possibly TRBD2 on 6 matching bases. The V end was cut by 2 bases, the J end by 10 bases, with 22 bases between. CDR3 length equals 16 residues. Germline assignment: CDR1 SGDLS and CDR2 YYNGEE. The CDR3 region has the DNA TGTGCCAGCAGCGTTGTGTCGGGACTCACCGCGGGGGAGCAGTTCTTC. Its protein is CASSVVSGLTAGEQFF.

This clone has a handful of counts. The CDR3 DNA reads as TGTGCCAGCAGTGACTCTATAGCGGGAGGTGCCACAGATACGCAGTATTTT. Amino acids: CASSDSIAGGATDTQYF. The V gene is TRBV6-4, the J gene TRBJ2-3, with 10 bases aligning to TRBD2. Unmatched junction bases numbered 5, after V lost 0 bases and J lost 2 bases. CDR1 and CDR2 (germline): MRHNA, SNTAGT. The CDR3 contains 17 residues.

This chain uses TRBV7-8 with TRBJ1-2, with a possible D match to TRBD1 (5 bases). Germline-derived CDR1 and CDR2 are SGHVS and FQNEAQ. V lost 3 bases and J 8 bases, leaving 13 bases between the germline ends. The CDR3 has 13 residues. For the CDR3, the DNA is TGTGCCAGCAGCTTTTCGCAGGGCGGAGGCTACACCTTC. Translated, it gives CASSFSQGGGYTF.

The V and J genes are TRBV7-2 and TRBJ2-1; no clear D. CDR3 length equals 12 residues. Per the germline V gene, CDR1 is SGHTA and CDR2 is FQGNSA. The V and J ends lost 6 bases and 9 bases respectively, with 12 bases between them. The DNA of the CDR3 is TGTGCCAGCAGTCTCATTTACGGTGAGCAGTTCTTC. The encoded protein is CASSLIYGEQFF.

The rearrangement uses TRBV27 and TRBJ2-1; 11 nucleotides line up with TRBD2. V lost 9 bases, J lost 1 base, and 2 bases stayed unmatched. CDR1 is MNHEY, CDR2 SMNVEV, per germline (reference sequence). The CDR3 spans 14 residues. CDR3 in amino acids: CASTSGRSYNEQFF. CDR3 nucleotides: TGTGCCAGTACTAGCGGGAGATCCTACAATGAGCAGTTCTTC.

This chain links TRBV9 with TRBJ2-1; perhaps TRBD1 as D (6 bases). The CDR3 spans 15 residues. Germline-derived CDR1 and CDR2 are SGDLS and YYNGEE. Trimming left V 4 bases short and J 5 bases short, with 16 bases between. CDR3 in DNA: TGTGCCAGCAGCCCCGGGGACATTCCAGACAATGAGCAGTTCTTC. It translates to CASSPGDIPDNEQFF.

The chain employs TRBV20-1 and TRBJ1-5; tentatively, D is TRBD1 (5 bases). CDR3 length: 11 residues. Trimming left V 8 bases short and J 6 bases short, with 11 bases between. The germline CDR1 and CDR2 sequences are DFQATT and SNEGSKA (reference sequence). CDR3 nucleotide sequence: TGCAGTCGACAGCTGTGTCAGCCCCAGCATTTT. It translates to CSRQLCQPQHF.

This clone was seen a single time. The chain combines TRBV29-1 with TRBJ2-5, with 7 bases identical to TRBD1. Trimming removed 6 bases from V and 4 bases from J; junction bases left unmatched: 8. Germline V gene data show CDR1 as SQVTM and CDR2 as ANQGSEA. CDR3 length: 13 amino acids. Here the CDR3 reads CSVLQGPGETQYF. CDR3 DNA: TGCAGCGTATTACAGGGGCCGGGAGAGACCCAGTACTTC.

The chain uses TRBV5-1 and TRBJ2-7, with TRBD2 as a possible D gene (5 bases). V lost 2 bases to trimming and J lost 5 bases, with 11 bases between them. This CDR3 spans 13 amino acids. CDR1 is SGHRS, CDR2 YFSETQ, per germline. The chain's CDR3 is CASSFPVGDEQYF. CDR3 nucleotide sequence: TGCGCCAGCAGCTTCCCGGTCGGGGACGAGCAGTACTTC.

In its sample, this clone was seen a few times. The chain is built from TRBV6-4 and TRBJ2-2; no clear D gene. CDR3 length equals 13 residues. V gave up 3 bases and J gave up 6 bases, with 8 bases separating them. Germline V gene data show CDR1 as MRHNA and CDR2 as SNTAGT. The CDR3 bases are TGTGCCAGCAGTGAGGTAGAGGCCGGGGAGCTGTTTTTT. This encodes CASSEVEAGELFF.

The chain joins TRBV5-8 to TRBJ1-1, with D hard to call. Germline V CDR1 and CDR2: SGHTS, YDEGEE. V lost 2 bases and J 5 bases, leaving 7 bases between the germline ends. The CDR3 has 12 residues. In nucleotides, the CDR3 is TGTGCCAGCAGCTTCTCGGGTACTGAAGCTTTCTTT. Amino acids: CASSFSGTEAFF.

The V and J genes are TRBV11-3 and TRBJ2-1; 9 bases map to TRBD1. CDR3 size: 16 residues. Trimming removed 5 bases from V and 7 bases from J; junction bases left unmatched: 12. Germline lookup yields CDR1 SGHNT and CDR2 YENEEA. CDR3 sequence (DNA): TGTGCCAGCAGCGCACGGGCAGGGACAGGGTCGAATGAGCAGTTCTTC. Amino acids: CASSARAGTGSNEQFF.

This chain joins TRBV7-9 and TRBJ2-7; TRBD2 is a possible D gene (6 bases). CDR3 length: 14 residues. With 5 bases removed from V and 5 bases from J, the gap between germline ends came to 16 bases. Germline CDR1 SEHNR, CDR2 FQNEAQ (reference sequence). DNA for the CDR3: TGTGCCAGCAGCCGGGCGGGATCGAGGGACGAGCAGTACTTC. Protein: CASSRAGSRDEQYF.

This chain links TRBV7-8 with TRBJ2-5; no clear D. V shed 1 base and J shed 4 bases, with 7 bases lying between them. This CDR3 contains 13 residues. Germline V lookup: CDR1 SGHVS, CDR2 FQNEAQ. The CDR3 reads CASSLVVAETQYF. DNA of the CDR3: TGTGCCAGCAGCTTAGTGGTAGCAGAGACCCAGTACTTC.

The chain couples TRBV5-1 to TRBJ1-1; 7 bases align to TRBD1. The V and J ends lost 0 bases and 1 base, in that order; junction bases with no gene match: 9. Per germline, CDR1 SGHRS and CDR2 YFSETQ. The CDR3 extends over 17 amino acids. The CDR3: CASSLESRGRGNTEAFF. CDR3 DNA sequence: TGCGCCAGCAGCTTGGAGAGTAGGGGGCGTGGGAACACTGAAGCTTTCTTT.

This clone was found once. The chain has TRBV11-2 and TRBJ2-1; 9 bases line up with TRBD2. V was pared by 6 bases and J by 8 bases, with 11 bases of the junction left unmatched. The CDR3 has 15 residues. Per germline, CDR1 SGHAT and CDR2 FQNNGV. CDR3 nucleotides: TGTGCCAGCAGTCGGGTAGCGGGAGACCCCCATGAGCAGTTCTTC. This encodes CASSRVAGDPHEQFF.

The CDR3 here is CASSQGQGFGGNTIYF. In DNA form, the CDR3 reads TGTGCCAGCAGCCAGGGACAGGGGTTTGGTGGAAACACCATATATTTT. V is TRBV5-4 and J is TRBJ1-3; 10 nucleotides agree with TRBD1. Germline CDR1 is SGHNT and CDR2 is YYREEE (reference sequence). The CDR3 totals 16 residues. V shed 4 bases, J shed 3 bases, and the junction held 7 bases outside the gene matches.

This chain links TRBV9 with TRBJ2-5; the match to TRBD2 covers 9 bases. The CDR3 has 14 amino acids. Trimming took 2 bases from V and 5 from J; bases not matched to a gene: 4. Germline CDR1 and CDR2: SGDLS and YYNGEE. This chain's CDR3 is CASSVGLARETQYF. The CDR3 nucleotides read TGTGCCAGCAGCGTCGGACTAGCGAGGGAGACCCAGTACTTC.

The rearrangement joins TRBV6-4 to TRBJ2-3; 8 nucleotides agree with TRBD2. The CDR3 extends over 15 amino acids. Germline V gene lookup returns CDR1 MRHNA and CDR2 SNTAGT. Trimming removed 2 bases from V and 0 bases from J; junction bases left unmatched: 1. The CDR3 sequence: CASSDAGGSTDTQYF. Written as DNA, the CDR3 is TGTGCCAGCAGTGACGCGGGGGGTAGCACAGATACGCAGTATTTT.

V and J are TRBV9 and TRBJ2-7, with 7 bases identical to TRBD1. J lost 3 bases, V lost 4 bases, and 7 bases had no gene match. There are 14 residues in the CDR3. In germline, CDR1 is SGDLS, CDR2 YYNGEE. CDR3 sequence (DNA): TGTGCCAGCAGCCCGGGACAGACGTACTACGAGCAGTACTTC. This sequence encodes CASSPGQTYYEQYF.

This clone has a handful of counts. The CDR3 spells CASSFVPGGDGNTIYF. The CDR3 bases are TGTGCCAGCAGTTTTGTCCCGGGGGGCGATGGAAACACCATATATTTT. The gene calls are TRBV28 and TRBJ1-3, with a possible D match to TRBD1 (6 bases). The V and J ends lost 3 bases and 3 bases respectively, with 15 bases between them. The CDR3 spans 16 residues. The germline V gene has CDR1 MDHEN and CDR2 SYDVKM.